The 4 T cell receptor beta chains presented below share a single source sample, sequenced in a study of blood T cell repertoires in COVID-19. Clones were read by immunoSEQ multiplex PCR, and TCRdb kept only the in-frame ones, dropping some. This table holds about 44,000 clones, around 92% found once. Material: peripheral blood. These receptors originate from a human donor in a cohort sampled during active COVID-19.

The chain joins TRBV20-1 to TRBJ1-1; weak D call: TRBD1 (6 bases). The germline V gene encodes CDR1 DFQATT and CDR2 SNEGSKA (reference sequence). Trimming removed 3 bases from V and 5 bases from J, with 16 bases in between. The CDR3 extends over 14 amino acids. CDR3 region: CSASPTSGATEAFF. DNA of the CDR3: TGCAGTGCTAGTCCCACTTCAGGGGCTACTGAAGCTTTCTTT.

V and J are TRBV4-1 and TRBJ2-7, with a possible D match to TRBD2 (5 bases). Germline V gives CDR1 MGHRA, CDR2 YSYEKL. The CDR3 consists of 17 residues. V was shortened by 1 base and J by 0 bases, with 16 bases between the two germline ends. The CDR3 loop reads CASSQAPRGVPSYEQYF. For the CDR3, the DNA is TGCGCCAGCAGCCAAGCCCCACGGGGTGTGCCCTCCTACGAGCAGTACTTC.

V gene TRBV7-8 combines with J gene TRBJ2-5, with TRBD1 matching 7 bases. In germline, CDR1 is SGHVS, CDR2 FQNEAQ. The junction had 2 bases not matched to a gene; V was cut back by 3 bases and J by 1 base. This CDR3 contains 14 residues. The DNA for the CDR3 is TGTGCCAGCAGCTTCTGGGACAGCCAAGAGACCCAGTACTTC. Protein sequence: CASSFWDSQETQYF.

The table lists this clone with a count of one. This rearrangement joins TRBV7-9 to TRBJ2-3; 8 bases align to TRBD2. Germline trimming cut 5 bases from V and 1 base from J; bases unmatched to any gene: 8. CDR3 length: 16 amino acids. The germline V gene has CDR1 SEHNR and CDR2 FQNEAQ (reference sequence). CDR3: CASSEPGLERTDTQYF. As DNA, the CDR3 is TGTGCCAGCAGCGAGCCGGGACTAGAACGCACAGATACGCAGTATTTT.